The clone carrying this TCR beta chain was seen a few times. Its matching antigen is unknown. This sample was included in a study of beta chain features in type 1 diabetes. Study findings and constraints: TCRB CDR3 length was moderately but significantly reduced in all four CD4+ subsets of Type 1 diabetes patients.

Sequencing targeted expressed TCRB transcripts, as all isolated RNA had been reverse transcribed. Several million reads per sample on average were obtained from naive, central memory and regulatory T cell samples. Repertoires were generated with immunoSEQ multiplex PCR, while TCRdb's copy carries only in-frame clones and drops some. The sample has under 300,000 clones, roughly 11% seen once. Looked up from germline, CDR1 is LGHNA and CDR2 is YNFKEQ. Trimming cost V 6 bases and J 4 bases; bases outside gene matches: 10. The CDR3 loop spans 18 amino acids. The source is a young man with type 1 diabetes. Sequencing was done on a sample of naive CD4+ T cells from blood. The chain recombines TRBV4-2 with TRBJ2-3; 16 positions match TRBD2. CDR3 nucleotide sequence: TGTGCCAGCAGTCAGTCCCGGGGACTAGCGGGGGGGCCAGATACGCAGTATTTT. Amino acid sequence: CASSQSRGLAGGPDTQYF.